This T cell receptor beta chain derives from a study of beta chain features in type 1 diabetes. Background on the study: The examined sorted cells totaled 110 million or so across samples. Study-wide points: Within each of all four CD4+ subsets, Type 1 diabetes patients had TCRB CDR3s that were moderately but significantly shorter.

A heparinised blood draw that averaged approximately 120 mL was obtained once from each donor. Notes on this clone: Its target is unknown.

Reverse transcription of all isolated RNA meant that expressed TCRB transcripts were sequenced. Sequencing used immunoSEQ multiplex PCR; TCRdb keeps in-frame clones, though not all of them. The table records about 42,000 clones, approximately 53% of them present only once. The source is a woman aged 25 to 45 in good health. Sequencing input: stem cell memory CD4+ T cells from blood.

The CDR3 nucleotides read TGTGCCAGCAGTGAAGGCCTAGCTATAGAGACCCAGTACTTC. The encoded protein is CASSEGLAIETQYF. This chain links TRBV6-1 with TRBJ2-5; TRBD2 is a possible D gene (5 bases). The V gene lost 1 base and the J gene lost 4 bases, with 10 bases spanning the gap. Germline CDR1 and CDR2: MNHNS and SASEGT. This CDR3 has 14 amino acids.